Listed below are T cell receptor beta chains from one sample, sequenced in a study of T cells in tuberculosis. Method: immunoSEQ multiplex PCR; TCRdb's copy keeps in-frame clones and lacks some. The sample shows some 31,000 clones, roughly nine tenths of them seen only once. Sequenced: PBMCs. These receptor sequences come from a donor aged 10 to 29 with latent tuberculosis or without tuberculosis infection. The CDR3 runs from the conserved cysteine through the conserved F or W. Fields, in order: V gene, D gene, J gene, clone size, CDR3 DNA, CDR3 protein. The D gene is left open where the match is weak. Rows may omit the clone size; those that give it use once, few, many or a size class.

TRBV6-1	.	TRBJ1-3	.	TGTGCCAGCATGATGACGCGGGGGTTAAACACCATATATTTT	CASMMTRGLNTIYF
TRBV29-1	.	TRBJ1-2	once	TGCAGCGCCGTCTTTGAGAATTCCTATGGCTACACCTTC	CSAVFENSYGYTF
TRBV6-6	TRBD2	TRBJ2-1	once	TGTGCCAGCAGTTACAGCGGGAGCTCCTACAATGAGCAGTTCTTC	CASSYSGSSYNEQFF
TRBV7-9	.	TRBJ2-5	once	TGTGCCAGTGACTACCAAGAGACCCAGTACTTC	CASDYQETQYF
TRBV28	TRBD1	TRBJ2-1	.	TGTGCCAGCAGCCCTCTCTGGACAGGGGAGAATGAGCAGTTCTTC	CASSPLWTGENEQFF
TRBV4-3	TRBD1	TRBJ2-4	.	TGCGCCAGCAGCCAATACGGATCCGGGACAGGAGACATTCAGTACTTC	CASSQYGSGTGDIQYF
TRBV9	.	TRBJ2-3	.	TGTGCCAGCAGCGCACCGAGGGCAGGAGGCACAACAGATACGCAGTATTTT	CASSAPRAGGTTDTQYF
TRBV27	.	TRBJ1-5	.	TGTGCCAGCAGCCCAGGGAACGGCAATCAGCCCCAGCATTTT	CASSPGNGNQPQHF
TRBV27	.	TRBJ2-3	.	TGTGCCAGCAGTTTACGCAGGGCAGATACGCAGTATTTT	CASSLRRADTQYF
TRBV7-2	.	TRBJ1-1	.	TGTGCCAGCAGCTCGCGGGCCAAAATGAACACTGAAGCTTTCTTT	CASSSRAKMNTEAFF
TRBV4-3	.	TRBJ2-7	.	TGCGCCAGCAGCCAAGAACTAGAGGCGGCCTACGAGCAGTACTTC	CASSQELEAAYEQYF
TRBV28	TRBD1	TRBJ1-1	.	TGTGCCAGCAGTTTTACAGGGGTCGGAGCTTTCTTT	CASSFTGVGAFF
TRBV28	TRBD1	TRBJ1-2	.	TGTGCCAGCAGTTTACAGGGGGCGGGCTACACCTTC	CASSLQGAGYTF
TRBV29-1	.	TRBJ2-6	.	TGCAGCATCCTAGGGGGACAAGGGATCTCTGGGGCCAACGTCCTGACTTTC	CSILGGQGISGANVLTF
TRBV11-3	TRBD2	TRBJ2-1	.	TGTGCCAGCAGCTTCCAAGGGCTAGCGGACAATGAGCAGTTCTTC	CASSFQGLADNEQFF
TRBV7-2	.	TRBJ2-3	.	TGTGCCAGCAGCTTATCGCGGGGAGGCACAGATACGCAGTATTTT	CASSLSRGGTDTQYF
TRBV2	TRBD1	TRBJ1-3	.	TGTGCCAGCACGAGACAGGGGGTCCCTGGAAACACCATATATTTT	CASTRQGVPGNTIYF
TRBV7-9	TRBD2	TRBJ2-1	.	TGTGCCAGCAGCTTAGGGGGACTACCATACAATGAGCAGTTCTTC	CASSLGGLPYNEQFF
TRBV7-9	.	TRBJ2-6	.	TGTGCCAGCAGCTTAGTTGACAGGACTGGGGCCAACGTCCTGACTTTC	CASSLVDRTGANVLTF
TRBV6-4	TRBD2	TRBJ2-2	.	TGTGCCAGCGCCCCGTGGGCTAGCGGGTACACCGGGGAGCTGTTTTTT	CASAPWASGYTGELFF
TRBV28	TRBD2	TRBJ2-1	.	TGTGCCAGCCGGACTAGCGGGATGGGCTACAATGAGCAGTTCTTC	CASRTSGMGYNEQFF
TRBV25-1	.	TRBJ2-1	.	TGTGCCAGCACCACAGGGGGGGGGCCTCCCAATGAGCAGTTCTTC	CASTTGGGPPNEQFF
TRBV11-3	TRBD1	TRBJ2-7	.	TGTGCCAGCAGCCCTAGGGACAGAGCCTACGAGCAGTACTTC	CASSPRDRAYEQYF
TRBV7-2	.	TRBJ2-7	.	TGTGCCAGCAGCACCCTTTTGGCTTACGAGCAGTACTTC	CASSTLLAYEQYF
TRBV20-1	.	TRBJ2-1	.	TGCAGTGCCCTAAGGAGCCCTCCGTTCTTC	CSALRSPPFF
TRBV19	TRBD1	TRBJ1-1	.	TGTGCCAGTAAATTCGCAGGGGGGACTGAAGCTTTCTTT	CASKFAGGTEAFF
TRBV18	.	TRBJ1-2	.	TGTGCCAGCTCACCAACCGAAGCATTGAGGTATGGCTACACCTTC	CASSPTEALRYGYTF
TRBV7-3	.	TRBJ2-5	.	TGTGCCAGCAGCCGAACAGGAGAAGAGACCCAGTACTTC	CASSRTGEETQYF
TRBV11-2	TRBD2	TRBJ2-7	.	TGTGCCAGCAGCTTAGGCCCCTCGGCGGGGGGCCGGGACGAGCAGTACTTC	CASSLGPSAGGRDEQYF
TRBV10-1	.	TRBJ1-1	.	TGCGCCAGCAGTGACACAGGGAACACTGAAGCTTTCTTT	CASSDTGNTEAFF
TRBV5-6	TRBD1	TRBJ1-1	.	TGTGCCAGCGGGACAGGGCGGTGGACTGAAGCTTTCTTT	CASGTGRWTEAFF
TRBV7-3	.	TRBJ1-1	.	TGTGCCAGCAGCTCTTCATCGGACGGCCGAGGGGCTTTCTTT	CASSSSSDGRGAFF
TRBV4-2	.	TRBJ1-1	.	TGTGCCAGCAGCCAAACCCCCGACAAGGCTTTCTTT	CASSQTPDKAFF
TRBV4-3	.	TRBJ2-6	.	TGCGCCAGCAGCCCAGGGGTTGGGGCCAACGTCCTGACTTTC	CASSPGVGANVLTF
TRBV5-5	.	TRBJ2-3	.	TGTGCCAGCAGTCAGGACAGAGATACGCAGTATTTT	CASSQDRDTQYF
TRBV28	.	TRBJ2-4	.	TGTGCCAGCAGTTTTCTACAGGGAAACGGAGGAAACATTCAGTACTTC	CASSFLQGNGGNIQYF
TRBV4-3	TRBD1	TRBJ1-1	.	TGCGCCAGCAGCCGGGACAGGGCTGCTGAAGCTTTCTTT	CASSRDRAAEAFF
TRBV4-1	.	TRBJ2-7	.	TGCGCCAGCAGCCAACTGCTAGCGAGCTTCGGGCAGTACTTC	CASSQLLASFGQYF
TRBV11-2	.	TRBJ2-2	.	TGTGCCAGCAGACCCCTGGTAGAGGCGAACACCGGGGAGCTGTTTTTT	CASRPLVEANTGELFF
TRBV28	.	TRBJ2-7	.	TGTGCCAGCAGTCCCCATAGCTACTACGAGCAGTACTTC	CASSPHSYYEQYF
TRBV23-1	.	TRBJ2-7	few	TGCGCCAGCCGGCGGGAAAGGGTGCCCTACGAGCAGTACTTC	CASRRERVPYEQYF
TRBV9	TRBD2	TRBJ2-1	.	TGTGCCAGCGCAAGAACCCCCCTAGCGGGTCCCTACAATGAGCAGTTCTTC	CASARTPLAGPYNEQFF
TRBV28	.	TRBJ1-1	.	TGTGCCAGCAGCCGGGAAGGTTACACTGAAGCTTTCTTT	CASSREGYTEAFF
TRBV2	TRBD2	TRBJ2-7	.	TGTGCCAGCAGGGGCAGACTAGCGGGGTCCTACGAGCAGTACTTC	CASRGRLAGSYEQYF
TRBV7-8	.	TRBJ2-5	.	TGTGCCAGCAGCTTAGCTGGGGGCGCGTTGGAGACCCAGTACTTC	CASSLAGGALETQYF
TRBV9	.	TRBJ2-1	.	TGTGCCAGCAGCGCCTCGAGGAGCTACAATGAGCAGTTCTTC	CASSASRSYNEQFF
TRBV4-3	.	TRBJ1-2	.	TGCGCCAGCAGCCCGACCCTGGAGCACTATGGCTACACCTTC	CASSPTLEHYGYTF
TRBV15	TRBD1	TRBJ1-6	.	TGTGCCACCAGCAGAGCCAAGGACAGGGGTAATTCACCCCTCCACTTT	CATSRAKDRGNSPLHF